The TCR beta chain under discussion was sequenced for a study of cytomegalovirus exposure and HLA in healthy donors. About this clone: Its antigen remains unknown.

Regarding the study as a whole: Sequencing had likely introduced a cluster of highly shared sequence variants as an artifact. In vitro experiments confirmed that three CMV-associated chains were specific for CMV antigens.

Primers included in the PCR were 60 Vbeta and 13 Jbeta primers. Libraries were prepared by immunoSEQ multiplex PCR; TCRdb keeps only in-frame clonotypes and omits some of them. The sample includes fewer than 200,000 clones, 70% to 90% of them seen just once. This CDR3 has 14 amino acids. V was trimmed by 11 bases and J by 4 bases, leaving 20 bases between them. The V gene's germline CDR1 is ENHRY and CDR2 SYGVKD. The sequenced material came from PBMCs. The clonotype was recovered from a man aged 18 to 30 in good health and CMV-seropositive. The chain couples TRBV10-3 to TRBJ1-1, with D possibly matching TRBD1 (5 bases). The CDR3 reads CAPGSSEGRTEAFF. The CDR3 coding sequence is TGTGCCCCCGGTTCGTCGGAGGGACGCACTGAAGCTTTCTTT.